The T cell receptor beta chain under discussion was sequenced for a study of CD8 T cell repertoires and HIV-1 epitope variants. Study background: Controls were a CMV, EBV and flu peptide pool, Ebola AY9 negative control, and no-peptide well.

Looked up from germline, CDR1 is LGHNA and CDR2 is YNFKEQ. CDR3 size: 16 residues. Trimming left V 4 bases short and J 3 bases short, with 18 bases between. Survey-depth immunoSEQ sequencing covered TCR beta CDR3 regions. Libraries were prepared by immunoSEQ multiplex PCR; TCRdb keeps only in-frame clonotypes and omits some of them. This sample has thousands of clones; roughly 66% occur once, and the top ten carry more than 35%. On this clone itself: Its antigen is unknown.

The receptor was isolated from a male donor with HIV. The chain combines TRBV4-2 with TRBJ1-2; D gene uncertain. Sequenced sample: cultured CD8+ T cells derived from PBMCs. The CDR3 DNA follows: TGTGCCAGCAGCCCTTGGCCGGTAGAATTGGACTATGGCTACACCTTC. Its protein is CASSPWPVELDYGYTF.